This T cell receptor beta chain was sequenced for a study of blood T cell repertoires in COVID-19. Background on the study: Sample material is recorded as cDNA or gDNA derived from T cells, B-cell-depleted T cells, or PBMCs.

Profiling relied on immunoSEQ multiplex PCR, and the TCRdb table lists in-frame clones only, not all of them. The sample lists 150,000 to 200,000 clones, roughly 82% occurring once. The Seattle patients joined while their infection was active and were tracked longitudinally afterward. V lost 8 bases and J lost 0, with 19 bases in between. The CDR3 is 16 residues long. Germline V lookup: CDR1 LNHDA, CDR2 SQIVND (reference sequence). Only one count was recorded for this clone. The clonotype originates from a woman between 40 and 50 years old with COVID-19, enrolled during active disease. The chain employs TRBV19 and TRBJ1-1, with TRBD1 as a possible D gene (5 bases). The sequenced sample was peripheral blood. The CDR3 region has the DNA TGTGCCAGTTCTAGCAGGTCACGGGGGATGAACACTGAAGCTTTCTTT. Translated: CASSSRSRGMNTEAFF.